The TCR beta chain described here comes from a study of circulating tumor DNA in untreated peripheral T-cell lymphoma. General study findings and limits: Tumor-specific clonotypes: identified in approximately 76% of patients, around nine tenths of baseline tissues.

Looked up from germline, CDR1 is SGHRS and CDR2 is YFSETQ. After removal of 5 bases from V and 4 bases from J, the junction contained 11 bases not matched to a gene. The CDR3 is 15 residues long. The tumor tissue sample was taken at baseline before any treatment. Worth noting for this clone: Antigen unknown.

Clones were read by immunoSEQ multiplex PCR, and TCRdb kept only the in-frame ones, dropping some. The data hold approximately 10,000 clones, with around 74% observed a single time. J is TRBJ2-5 and V is TRBV5-1; 7 bases line up with TRBD1. This TCR derives from a human donor with peripheral T-cell lymphoma. The sample consisted of tumor tissue. CDR3 in amino acids: CASRKSGTDIETQYF. DNA of the CDR3: TGCGCCAGCAGAAAATCCGGGACAGATATAGAGACCCAGTACTTC.